Sequencing of this T cell receptor beta chain was carried out in a study of molecular identifiers for immune sequencing clone quantification. Trimming pared 4 bases from V and 2 bases from J, leaving 14 bases between. Per germline, CDR1 ENHRY and CDR2 SYGVKD. This CDR3 has 15 residues. Listed TCR primers and previously described methods were used for bulk TCR libraries. MiXCR was run by TCRdb on the PCR reads, yielding one entry per CDR3 protein. The table records some 580,000 distinct CDR3 sequences, about 25% of them present only once. This clonotype was counted between two and nine times. Sequencing used naive CD8+ T cells from blood, with Jurkat cell RNA spiked in. Regarding subset: FACS-sorted CD8+CD4-CCR7+CD45RA+ naive T cells. The J gene is TRBJ2-5, the V gene TRBV10-3, with a possible D match to TRBD1 (5 bases). This receptor was taken from a human donor in good health. Some libraries in this study had Jurkat cell RNA spiked in. The CDR3: CAISATETLQETQYF. The CDR3, as DNA: TGTGCCATCAGTGCGACAGAAACTTTACAAGAGACCCAGTACTTC.